The 23 T cell receptor beta chains presented below share a single source sample, sequenced in a study of identical twins. TCRdb processed the 5' RACE reads anew with MiXCR; each CDR3 protein has one entry. The table records some 500,000 distinct CDR3 sequences, roughly a fifth of them present only once. In addition, the sample was reused for a study of T cells expressing NK-cell markers.

Material: CD4+ T cells sorted from blood. The receptors stem from a woman in her late teens or twenties in good health.

This clonotype was observed at least ten times. The chain recombines TRBV29-1 with TRBJ2-1; no definite D call. Between the trimmed V and J ends, which lost 7 bases and 8 bases, there was a span of 15 bases. The germline V gene has CDR1 SQVTM and CDR2 ANQGSEA. CDR3 length: 12 amino acids. The chain's CDR3 is CSARIGSYEQFF. The CDR3 DNA reads as TGCAGCGCACGAATAGGGTCCTATGAGCAGTTCTTC.

This clonotype was seen only a few times. The rearrangement joins TRBV20-1 to TRBJ2-1; D unresolved. Trimming pared 3 bases from V and 6 bases from J, leaving 15 bases between. Germline CDR1 and CDR2: DFQATT and SNEGSKA (reference sequence). The CDR3 has 14 amino acids. The CDR3 DNA sequence: TGCAGTGCTAGGCTCCCCAGTGCAGGCAATGAGCAGTTCTTC. Translation: CSARLPSAGNEQFF.

The chain joins TRBV18 to TRBJ1-1, with TRBD1 matching 11 bases. Losses at the gene ends were 0 bases for V and 6 bases for J; bases not matched to a gene: 3. This CDR3 comprises 15 residues. The germline V gene has CDR1 KGHSH and CDR2 LQKENI. The DNA of the CDR3 is TGTGCCAGCTCACCACCGGGGACAGGGGGGGCTGAAGCTTTCTTT. Amino acid sequence: CASSPPGTGGAEAFF. The full variable domain, completed using reference TRBV18 and TRBJ1-1, is NAGVMQNPRHLVRRRGQEARLRCSPMKGHSHVYWYRQLPEEGLKFMVYLQKENIIDESGMPKERFSAEFPKEGPSILRIQQVVRGDSAAYFCASSPPGTGGAEAFFGQGTRLTVV.

The genes are TRBV20-1 and TRBJ1-2, with TRBD1 as a possible D gene (6 bases). The germline V gene has CDR1 DFQATT and CDR2 SNEGSKA (reference sequence). The V and J ends lost 3 bases and 5 bases respectively, with 16 bases between them. The CDR3 has 14 amino acids. The CDR3 DNA follows: TGCAGTGCTAGGGCACGGTGGGGGGCTTATGGCTACACCTTC. This sequence encodes CSARARWGAYGYTF.

The chain has TRBV5-1 and TRBJ2-2; D is possibly TRBD1 (6 bases). Per the germline V gene, CDR1 is SGHRS and CDR2 is YFSETQ. The CDR3 extends over 15 amino acids. Trimming took 3 bases from V and 2 from J, leaving 11 bases between them. CDR3 sequence (DNA): TGCGCCAGCAGCTCGACAGGTGTAAACACCGGGGAGCTGTTTTTT. Its protein product is CASSSTGVNTGELFF. Full variable domain (rest looked up from reference TRBV5-1 and TRBJ2-2): KAGVTQTPRYLIKTRGQQVTLSCSPISGHRSVSWYQQTPGQGLQFLFEYFSETQRNKGNFPGRFSGRQFSNSRSEMNVSTLELGDSALYLCASSSTGVNTGELFFGEGSRLTVL.

The rearrangement uses TRBV6-5 and TRBJ2-3, with D unclear. V shed 0 bases and J shed 6 bases, with 10 bases lying between them. The CDR3 totals 14 residues. Germline CDR1 is MNHEY and CDR2 is SVGAGI. The CDR3 nucleotides read TGTGCCAGCAGTTACTCGGTGGCAACCGATACGCAGTATTTT. It translates to CASSYSVATDTQYF.

The chain carries TRBV12-3 or TRBV12-4 and TRBJ2-1; maybe TRBD2 (6 bases). CDR3 length: 17 amino acids. Trimming removed 3 bases from V and 9 bases from J, with 24 bases in between. CDR3 DNA sequence: TGTGCCAGCAGTTTCGGCTATGGGACTCATAGGGGAAGTGAGCAGTTCTTC. Its protein product is CASSFGYGTHRGSEQFF.

The chain carries TRBV7-8 and TRBJ1-2, with TRBD1 matching 8 bases. CDR3 length: 12 amino acids. Germline V gives CDR1 SGHVS, CDR2 FQNEAQ. The V segment lost 3 bases and the J segment 7 bases; nucleotides outside the gene matches: 1. CDR3 in DNA: TGTGCCAGCAGCTTCGACAGGGGTGGCTACACCTTC. Residues: CASSFDRGGYTF.

The rearrangement uses TRBV20-1 and TRBJ2-7, with a weak D call TRBD2 (5 bases). Trimming took off 2 bases at V and 5 bases at J, with 10 bases between the two ends. CDR3 length: 12 residues. Germline V gene sequence: CDR1 DFQATT, CDR2 SNEGSKA (reference sequence). CDR3 sequence: CSARSPGDEQYF. The CDR3 DNA is TGCAGTGCTAGATCTCCCGGGGACGAGCAGTACTTC.

This clonotype occurred a few times. The chain links TRBV12-3 or TRBV12-4 to TRBJ2-5; 7 bases are shared with TRBD2. The CDR3 runs 15 residues. J was trimmed by 5 bases and V by 5 bases; bases with no gene match: 11. This CDR3 is CASSQGGGGWETQYF. The CDR3 nucleotides are TGTGCCAGCAGTCAAGGCGGGGGTGGATGGGAGACCCAGTACTTC.

This clonotype came up many times. The chain links TRBV29-1 to TRBJ1-2; D is uncertain. V gave up 4 bases and J gave up 2 bases, with 5 bases separating them. Germline loops: CDR1 SQVTM, CDR2 ANQGSEA. The CDR3 has 11 residues. CDR3 sequence (DNA): TGCAGCGTTGTGGAGAACTATGGCTACACCTTC. The encoded protein is CSVVENYGYTF.

The rearrangement uses TRBV10-3 and TRBJ1-2; unclear D gene. V was cut by 3 bases and J by 2 bases, with 7 bases left in between. The CDR3 sequence is 13 residues long. From germline, CDR1 is ENHRY and CDR2 SYGVKD. CDR3 sequence: CAISDWRNYGYTF. CDR3 in DNA: TGTGCCATCAGTGATTGGCGAAACTATGGCTACACCTTC.

The CDR3 DNA follows: TGCGCCAGCAGCTATGGCAACCTAACGGCAGATACGCAGTATTTT. Translating it yields CASSYGNLTADTQYF. The chain links TRBV5-1 to TRBJ2-3, with unresolved D. This CDR3 has 15 amino acids. CDR1 SGHRS and CDR2 YFSETQ come from the germline V gene. V was clipped by 3 bases and J by 4 bases, with 15 bases between them.

This clonotype appeared a few times. The chain is built from TRBV7-6 and TRBJ2-5; maybe TRBD2 (7 bases). Germline-derived CDR1 and CDR2 are SGHVS and FNYEAQ. The CDR3 has 15 amino acids. Between the trimmed V and J ends, which lost 4 bases and 3 bases, there was a span of 15 bases. The CDR3, as DNA: TGTGCCAGCAGCTGGTTGGGGGCGGGAGAAGAGACCCAGTACTTC. Translated, it gives CASSWLGAGEETQYF.

This clonotype occurred a few times. The rearrangement links TRBV6-1 to TRBJ2-5; TRBD2 agrees at 11 bases. Trimming took 5 bases from V and 5 from J; bases not matched to a gene: 10. CDR3 length: 16 amino acids. Germline CDR1 reads MNHNS; CDR2 reads SASEGT. DNA for the CDR3: TGTGCCAGCAGTCCCGCGGCTAGCGGGGGGTGGGAGACCCAGTACTTC. Translating it yields CASSPAASGGWETQYF.

This clonotype has just a few counts. V and J are TRBV5-1 and TRBJ2-1, with no clear D. Per the germline V gene, CDR1 is SGHRS and CDR2 is YFSETQ. This CDR3 comprises 12 residues. The V end was cut by 5 bases, the J end by 2 bases, with 5 bases between. The DNA for the CDR3 is TGCGCCAGCAGATTCACCTACAATGAGCAGTTCTTC. Translation: CASRFTYNEQFF.

The V gene is TRBV6-1, the J gene TRBJ1-1; D is undetermined. Germline loops: CDR1 MNHNS, CDR2 SASEGT. V was cut by 8 bases and J by 7 bases, with 23 bases left in between. This CDR3 contains 15 residues. The CDR3 DNA sequence: TGTGCCAGCTCCCGACCCGGGCAGGTGGGAGGTGAAGCTTTCTTT. Protein product: CASSRPGQVGGEAFF.

The gene calls are TRBV4-1 and TRBJ2-3, with D unclear. Deletions cut 0 bases from V and 5 bases from J, with 6 bases between. The CDR3 totals 13 residues. Germline V gene lookup returns CDR1 MGHRA and CDR2 YSYEKL. The CDR3 DNA reads as TGCGCCAGCAGCCAAGAAGCGAGAGATACGCAGTATTTT. It yields the protein CASSQEARDTQYF.

The rearrangement links TRBV5-1 to TRBJ2-1; D is ambiguous. V was pared by 0 bases and J by 0 bases, with 10 bases between. CDR3 length equals 16 residues. Germline V CDR1 and CDR2: SGHRS, YFSETQ. CDR3 loop: CASSLEAPSSYNEQFF. The CDR3 DNA reads as TGCGCCAGCAGCTTGGAAGCACCAAGCTCCTACAATGAGCAGTTCTTC.

This clonotype was detected a few times. The rearrangement links TRBV2 to TRBJ1-1; D is unclear. Germline loops: CDR1 SNHLY, CDR2 FYNNEI. The CDR3 consists of 14 residues. Trimming cost V 6 bases and J 4 bases, with 15 bases left between them. This CDR3 is CASRQAGLSTEAFF. In DNA, the CDR3 is TGTGCCAGCAGGCAGGCTGGACTTAGCACTGAAGCTTTCTTT.

This clonotype came up a few times. The V gene is TRBV5-6, the J gene TRBJ1-2; possible D gene TRBD1, 5 bases. The CDR3 sequence is 12 residues long. Trimming cost V 4 bases and J 8 bases, with 12 bases left between them. Looked up from germline, CDR1 is SGHDT and CDR2 is YYEEEE. CDR3 DNA: TGTGCCAGCAGCCAAGGGGTATTCGGCTACACCTTC. Translating it yields CASSQGVFGYTF.

V is TRBV5-6 and J is TRBJ1-2, with 9 bases matching TRBD1. V lost 4 bases and J lost 5; bases outside the gene matches: 12. There are 16 residues in the CDR3. CDR1 SGHDT and CDR2 YYEEEE come from the germline V gene. The CDR3 coding sequence is TGTGCCAGCAGCACCGGACAGGGGCCGCGGCTTTATGGCTACACCTTC. Its protein product is CASSTGQGPRLYGYTF.

This clonotype occurred a few times. The V and J genes are TRBV4-3 and TRBJ2-5; 8 positions match TRBD1. V lost 0 bases and J lost 3; bases outside the gene matches: 6. This CDR3 contains 16 residues. Germline V lookup: CDR1 LGHNA, CDR2 YSLEER. The CDR3 DNA reads TGCGCCAGCAGCCAAGATCCACAGGGGGTAGAAGAGACCCAGTACTTC. Amino acids: CASSQDPQGVEETQYF.